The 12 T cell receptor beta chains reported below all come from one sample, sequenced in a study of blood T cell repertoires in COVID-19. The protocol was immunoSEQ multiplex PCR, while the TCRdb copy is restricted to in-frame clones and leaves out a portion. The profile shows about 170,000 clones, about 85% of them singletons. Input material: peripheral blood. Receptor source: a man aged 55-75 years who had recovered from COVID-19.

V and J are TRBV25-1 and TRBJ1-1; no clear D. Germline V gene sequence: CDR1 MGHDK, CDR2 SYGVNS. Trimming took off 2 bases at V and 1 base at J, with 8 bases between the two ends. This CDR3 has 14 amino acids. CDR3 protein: CASSEGWANTEAFF. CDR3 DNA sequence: TGTGCCAGCAGTGAAGGCTGGGCGAACACTGAAGCTTTCTTT.

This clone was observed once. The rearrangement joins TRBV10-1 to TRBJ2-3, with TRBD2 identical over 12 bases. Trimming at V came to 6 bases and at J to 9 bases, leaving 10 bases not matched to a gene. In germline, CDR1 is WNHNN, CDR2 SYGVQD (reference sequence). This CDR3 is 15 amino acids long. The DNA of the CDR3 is TGCGCCAGCAGGGAAACTAGCGGGGGGAAAGGAACGCAGTATTTT. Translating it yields CASRETSGGKGTQYF.

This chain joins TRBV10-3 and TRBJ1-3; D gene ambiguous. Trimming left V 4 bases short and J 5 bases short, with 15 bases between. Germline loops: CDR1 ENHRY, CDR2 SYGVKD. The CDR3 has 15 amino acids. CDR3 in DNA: TGTGCCATCAGTGCACAGACCACTGCCCGAAACACCATATATTTT. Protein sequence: CAISAQTTARNTIYF.

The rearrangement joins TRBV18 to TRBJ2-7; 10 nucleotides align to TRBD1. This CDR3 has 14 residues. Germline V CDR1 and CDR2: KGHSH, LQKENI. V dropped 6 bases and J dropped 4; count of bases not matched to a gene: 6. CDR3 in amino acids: CASSRDRGGYEQYF. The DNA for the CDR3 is TGTGCCAGCTCGCGGGACAGGGGAGGGTACGAGCAGTACTTC.

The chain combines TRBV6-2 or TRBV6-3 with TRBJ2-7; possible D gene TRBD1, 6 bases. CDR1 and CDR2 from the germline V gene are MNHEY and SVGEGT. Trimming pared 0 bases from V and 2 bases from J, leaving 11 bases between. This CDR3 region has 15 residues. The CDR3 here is CASSYSAGATYEQYF. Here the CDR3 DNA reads TGTGCCAGCAGTTACTCGGCAGGGGCAACCTACGAGCAGTACTTC.

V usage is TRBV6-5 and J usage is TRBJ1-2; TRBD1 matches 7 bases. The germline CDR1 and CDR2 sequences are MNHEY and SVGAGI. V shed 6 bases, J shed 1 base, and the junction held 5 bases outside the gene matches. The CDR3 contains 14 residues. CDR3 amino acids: CASRGTALNYGYTF. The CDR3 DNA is TGTGCCAGCAGAGGGACAGCACTTAACTATGGCTACACCTTC.

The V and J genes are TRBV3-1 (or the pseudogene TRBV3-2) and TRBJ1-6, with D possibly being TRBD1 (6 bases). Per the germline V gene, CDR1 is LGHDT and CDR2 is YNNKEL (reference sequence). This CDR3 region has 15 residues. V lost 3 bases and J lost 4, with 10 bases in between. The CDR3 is CASSHGGAYNSPLHF. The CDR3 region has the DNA TGTGCCAGCAGCCATGGGGGGGCATATAATTCACCCCTCCACTTT.

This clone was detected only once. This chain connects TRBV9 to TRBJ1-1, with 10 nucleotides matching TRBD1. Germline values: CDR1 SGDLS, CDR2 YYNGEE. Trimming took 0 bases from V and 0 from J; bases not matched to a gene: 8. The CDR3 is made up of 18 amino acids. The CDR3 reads CASSVGLRTGGMNTEAFF. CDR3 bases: TGTGCCAGCAGCGTAGGGCTGAGGACAGGGGGGATGAACACTGAAGCTTTCTTT.

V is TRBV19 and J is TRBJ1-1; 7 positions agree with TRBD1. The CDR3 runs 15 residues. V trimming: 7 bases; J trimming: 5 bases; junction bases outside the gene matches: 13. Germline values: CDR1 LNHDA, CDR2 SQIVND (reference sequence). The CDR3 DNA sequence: TGTGCCAGTACTTCTACGGCAGGGGGTGGTACTGAAGCTTTCTTT. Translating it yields CASTSTAGGGTEAFF. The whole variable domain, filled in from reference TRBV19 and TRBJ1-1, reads DGGITQSPKYLFRKEGQNVTLSCEQNLNHDAMYWYRQDPGQGLRLIYYSQIVNDFQKGDIAEGYSVSREKKESFPLTVTSAQKNPTAFYLCASTSTAGGGTEAFFGQGTRLTVV.

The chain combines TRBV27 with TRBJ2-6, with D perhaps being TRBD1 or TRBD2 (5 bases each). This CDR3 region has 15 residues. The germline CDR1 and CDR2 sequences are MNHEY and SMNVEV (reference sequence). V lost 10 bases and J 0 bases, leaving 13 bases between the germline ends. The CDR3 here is CATRGVLSGANVLTF. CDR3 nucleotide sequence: TGTGCCACCAGAGGGGTCCTCTCTGGGGCCAACGTCCTGACTTTC.

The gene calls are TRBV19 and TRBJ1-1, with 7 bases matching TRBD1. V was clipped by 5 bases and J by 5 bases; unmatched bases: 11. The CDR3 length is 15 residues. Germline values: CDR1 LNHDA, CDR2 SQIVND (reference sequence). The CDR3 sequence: CASSPRGPPGTEAFF. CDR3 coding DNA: TGTGCCAGTAGTCCAAGGGGGCCTCCGGGGACTGAAGCTTTCTTT.

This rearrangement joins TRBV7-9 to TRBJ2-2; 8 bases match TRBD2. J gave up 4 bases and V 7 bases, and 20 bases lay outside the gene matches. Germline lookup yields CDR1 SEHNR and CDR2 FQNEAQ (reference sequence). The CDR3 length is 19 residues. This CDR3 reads CASTTRLVYGGVVTGELFF. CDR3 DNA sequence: TGTGCCAGCACCACCCGTCTGGTTTACGGGGGGGTAGTCACCGGGGAGCTGTTTTTT.